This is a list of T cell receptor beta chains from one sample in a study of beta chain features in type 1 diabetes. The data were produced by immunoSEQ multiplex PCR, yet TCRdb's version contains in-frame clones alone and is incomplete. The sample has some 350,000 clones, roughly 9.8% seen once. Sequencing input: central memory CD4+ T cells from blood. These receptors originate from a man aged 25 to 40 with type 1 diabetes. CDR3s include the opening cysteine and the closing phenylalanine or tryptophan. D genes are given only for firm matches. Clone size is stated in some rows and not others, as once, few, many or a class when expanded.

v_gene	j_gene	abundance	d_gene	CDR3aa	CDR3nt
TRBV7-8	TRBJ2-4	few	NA	CASSFSGQINIQYF	TGTGCCAGCAGCTTCTCGGGTCAAATAAACATTCAGTACTTC
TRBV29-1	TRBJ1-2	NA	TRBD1	CSVEHRGDGYTF	TGCAGCGTTGAACACAGGGGTGACGGCTACACCTTC
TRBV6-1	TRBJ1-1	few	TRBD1	CASSVKGANTEAFF	TGTGCCAGCAGTGTAAAGGGGGCTAACACTGAAGCTTTCTTT
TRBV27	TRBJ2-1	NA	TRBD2	CASSLRTSGSYNEQFF	TGTGCCAGCAGTTTACGGACTAGCGGGTCCTACAATGAGCAGTTCTTC
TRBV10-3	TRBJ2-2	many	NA	CAISSGGTGELFF	TGTGCCATCAGTAGTGGGGGCACCGGGGAGCTGTTTTTT
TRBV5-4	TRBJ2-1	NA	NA	CASSLEDGSSEQFF	TGTGCCAGCAGCTTGGAGGACGGGTCGAGTGAGCAGTTCTTC
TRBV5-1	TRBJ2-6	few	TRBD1	CASSPGTVNMGANVLTF	TGCGCCAGCAGCCCCGGGACAGTCAATATGGGGGCCAACGTCCTGACTTTC
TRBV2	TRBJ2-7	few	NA	CASGKEGYGEQYF	TGTGCCAGCGGAAAGGAAGGGTATGGCGAGCAGTACTTC
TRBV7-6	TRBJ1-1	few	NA	CASSLNRNTEAFF	TGTGCCAGCAGCTTGAACAGAAACACTGAAGCTTTCTTT
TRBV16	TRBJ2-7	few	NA	CASSQLGLTVFYEQYF	TGTGCCAGCAGCCAATTGGGCCTGACCGTATTCTACGAGCAGTACTTC
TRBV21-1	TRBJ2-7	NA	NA	CASSKDNSRGAYEQYF	TGTGCCAGCAGCAAAGATAACTCCCGAGGCGCCTACGAGCAGTACTTC
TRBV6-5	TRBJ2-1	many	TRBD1	CASRGTGTYNEQFF	TGTGCCAGCAGGGGGACAGGGACCTACAATGAGCAGTTCTTC
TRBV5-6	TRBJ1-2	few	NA	CASSLPGHPNYGYTF	TGTGCCAGCAGCTTGCCGGGACACCCTAACTATGGCTACACCTTC
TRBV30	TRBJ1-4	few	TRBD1	CAWSARQGFEKLFF	TGTGCCTGGAGTGCCCGACAGGGTTTCGAAAAACTGTTTTTT
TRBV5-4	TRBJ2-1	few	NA	CASSLQGQYNEQFF	TGTGCCAGCAGCTTGCAGGGTCAGTACAATGAGCAGTTCTTC
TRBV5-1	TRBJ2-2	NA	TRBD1	CASRGTGYSGELFF	TGCGCCAGCAGGGGGACAGGGTACTCCGGGGAGCTGTTTTTT
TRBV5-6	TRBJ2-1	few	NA	CASSLQGTPLEDEQFF	TGTGCCAGCAGCTTGCAAGGGACTCCCCTCGAAGATGAGCAGTTCTTC
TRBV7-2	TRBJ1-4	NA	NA	CASSPRTGSSIEKLFF	TGTGCCAGCAGCCCCCGAACAGGGTCCTCTATCGAAAAACTGTTTTTT
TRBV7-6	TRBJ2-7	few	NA	CASSLAYSSSYEQYF	TGTGCCAGCAGCTTAGCTTACAGTAGTTCCTACGAGCAGTACTTC
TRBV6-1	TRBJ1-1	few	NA	CAIKPQGSTEAFF	TGTGCCATCAAGCCGCAGGGGAGCACTGAAGCTTTCTTT
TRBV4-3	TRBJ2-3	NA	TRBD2	CASSQDGASGSSTDTQYF	TGCGCCAGCAGCCAAGATGGGGCTAGCGGGAGCAGCACAGATACGCAGTATTTT
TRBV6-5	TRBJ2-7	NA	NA	CASSPGRSSSYEQYF	TGTGCCAGCAGTCCTGGACGGTCGAGCTCCTACGAGCAGTACTTC
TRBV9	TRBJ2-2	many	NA	CASSVALIEGELFF	TGTGCCAGCAGCGTAGCTCTTATCGAGGGGGAGCTGTTTTTT
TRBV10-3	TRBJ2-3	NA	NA	CASSYWDKGTDTQYF	TGTGCCAGCAGTTACTGGGACAAGGGCACAGATACGCAGTATTTT
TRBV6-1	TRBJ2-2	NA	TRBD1	CASRGQGNTGELFF	TGTGCCAGCAGGGGACAGGGGAACACCGGGGAGCTGTTTTTT
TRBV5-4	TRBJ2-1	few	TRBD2	CASRPGGTHPYNEQFF	TGTGCCAGCAGACCGGGAGGTACCCACCCCTACAATGAGCAGTTCTTC
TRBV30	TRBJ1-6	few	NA	CAWSVQGGSPLHF	TGTGCCTGGAGTGTACAGGGCGGGTCACCCCTCCACTTT
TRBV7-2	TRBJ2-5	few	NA	CASSLDGPQYF	TGTGCCAGCAGCCTAGACGGCCCCCAGTACTTC
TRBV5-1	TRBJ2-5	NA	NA	CASSTGRDQETQYF	TGCGCCAGCAGCACAGGGAGGGACCAAGAGACCCAGTACTTC